These 27 T cell receptor beta chains came from one sample sequenced in a study of cytotoxic CD8 clonotypes in ibrutinib-treated CLL. Sequencing used immunoSEQ multiplex PCR; TCRdb keeps in-frame clones, though not all of them. The top ten hold less than 20% of the sample, which has 200,000 to 250,000 clones, 70% seen once. Sequenced material: PBMCs, taken after 24 months of ibrutinib treatment. The origin of the receptors is a human donor with chronic lymphocytic leukemia.

The DNA of the CDR3 is TGTGCCAGCAGTGACGCCGAGCAGTACTTC. Protein sequence: CASSDAEQYF. The rearrangement uses TRBV25-1 and TRBJ2-7; no definite D call. Per germline, CDR1 MGHDK and CDR2 SYGVNS. V was clipped by 3 bases and J by 6 bases, with 3 bases between them. The CDR3 covers 10 residues.

This clone has only a few counts. The J gene is TRBJ2-7, the V gene TRBV7-3; a possible D gene is TRBD2 (5 bases). The germline V gene has CDR1 SGHTA and CDR2 FQGTGA. This CDR3 contains 14 residues. Between the trimmed V and J ends, which lost 3 bases and 3 bases, there was a span of 12 bases. CDR3 loop: CASSLGPGNYEQYF. For the CDR3, the DNA is TGTGCCAGCAGCTTGGGCCCGGGGAACTACGAGCAGTACTTC.

This clone was observed a few times. The J gene is TRBJ2-2, the V gene TRBV5-1; no definite D call. The germline V and J ends were trimmed by 0 bases and 1 base, with 7 bases remaining between them. Per the germline V gene, CDR1 is SGHRS and CDR2 is YFSETQ. This CDR3 spans 15 amino acids. The DNA of the CDR3 is TGCGCCAGCAGCTTGGGCGGAGTGAACACCGGGGAGCTGTTTTTT. Protein product: CASSLGGVNTGELFF.

The chain is built from TRBV14 and TRBJ2-1, with D perhaps matching TRBD1 or TRBD2 (5 bases each). The CDR3 totals 13 residues. Germline CDR1 SGHDN, CDR2 FVKESK. The germline V and J ends were trimmed by 4 bases and 4 bases, with 8 bases remaining between them. Here the CDR3 DNA reads TGTGCCAGCAGCCCCGGGACGTACAATGAGCAGTTCTTC. This sequence encodes CASSPGTYNEQFF.

V gene TRBV29-1 combines with J gene TRBJ1-3; the D gene is possibly TRBD1 (6 bases). CDR1 and CDR2 from the germline V gene are SQVTM and ANQGSEA. The V and J ends lost 3 bases and 4 bases respectively, with 10 bases between them. This CDR3 spans 13 amino acids. The CDR3 loop reads CSVDGGGGNTIYF. CDR3 nucleotides: TGCAGCGTTGACGGGGGGGGCGGAAACACCATATATTTT.

This clone was seen only a few times. The chain uses TRBV9 and TRBJ1-2; 9 bases are shared with TRBD1. Trimming removed 3 bases from V and 6 bases from J; junction bases left unmatched: 12. In germline, CDR1 is SGDLS, CDR2 YYNGEE. CDR3 length equals 16 residues. Written as DNA, the CDR3 is TGTGCCAGCAGCGACCTCCGGGGACAGGGAATTGATGGCTACACCTTC. It is translated as CASSDLRGQGIDGYTF. Combining the CDR3 with reference TRBV9 and TRBJ1-2 gives the whole variable domain DSGVTQTPKHLITATGQRVTLRCSPRSGDLSVYWYQQSLDQGLQFLIQYYNGEERAKGNILERFSAQQFPDLHSELNLSSLELGDSALYFCASSDLRGQGIDGYTFGSGTRLTVV.

CDR3 sequence (DNA): TGTGCCAGCAGTGAGGGGACAGCTAATGAAAAACTGTTTTTT. This translates into CASSEGTANEKLFF. This chain joins TRBV6-1 and TRBJ1-4; the match to TRBD1 covers 7 bases. J lost 3 bases, V lost 3 bases, and 1 base had no gene match. Per germline, CDR1 MNHNS and CDR2 SASEGT. This CDR3 has 14 residues.

CDR3 protein: CASSSPGETQYF. The CDR3 nucleotides are TGTGCCAGCAGTAGCCCGGGAGAGACCCAGTACTTC. The chain combines TRBV6-6 with TRBJ2-5; unclear D gene. Trimming stripped 5 bases from V and 4 bases from J, with 8 bases between. Germline assignment: CDR1 MNHNY and CDR2 SVGAGI (reference sequence). The length of the CDR3 is 12 residues.

The chain joins TRBV7-9 to TRBJ1-4; the D gene is possibly TRBD1 (5 bases). The germline V gene encodes CDR1 SEHNR and CDR2 FQNEAQ (reference sequence). The CDR3 consists of 15 residues. The V gene lost 3 bases and the J gene lost 1 base, with 9 bases spanning the gap. As DNA, the CDR3 is TGTGCCAGCAGCTTGGGGCGGGAAACTAATGAAAAACTGTTTTTT. This translates into CASSLGRETNEKLFF.

The CDR3 protein is CARSPMGTSGTYEQYF. The DNA of the CDR3 is TGTGCCAGAAGCCCGATGGGGACTAGCGGGACCTACGAGCAGTACTTC. The chain has TRBV5-3 and TRBJ2-7, with 13 bases aligning to TRBD2. TRBV5-3 is annotated as an ORF whose role is uncertain. The length of the CDR3 is 16 residues. The junction had 6 bases not matched to a gene; V was cut back by 4 bases and J by 2 bases.

The chain is built from TRBV29-1 and TRBJ2-7; 7 bases are a match to TRBD1. The J segment lost 4 bases and the V segment lost 6 bases, leaving 9 bases of the junction unmatched. CDR3 length: 13 residues. Germline assignment: CDR1 SQVTM and CDR2 ANQGSEA. The CDR3 region has the DNA TGCAGCGTCTCCGACAGGGAAGAATACGAGCAGTACTTC. As protein: CSVSDREEYEQYF.

This chain connects TRBV5-1 to TRBJ2-1, with 9 bases lining up with TRBD2. This CDR3 is 14 amino acids long. The V gene's germline CDR1 is SGHRS and CDR2 YFSETQ. Germline trimming cut 8 bases from V and 0 bases from J; bases unmatched to any gene: 3. CDR3 sequence: CASSGGDSYNEQFF. The CDR3 bases are TGCGCCAGTAGCGGGGGCGACTCCTACAATGAGCAGTTCTTC.

This chain joins TRBV18 and TRBJ2-3, with 13 nucleotides matching TRBD2. Germline CDR1 is KGHSH and CDR2 is LQKENI. V trimming: 3 bases; J trimming: 4 bases; junction bases outside the gene matches: 4. This CDR3 region has 16 residues. For the CDR3, the DNA is TGTGCCAGCTCACCTCCGGGACTAGCGGGACCAGATACGCAGTATTTT. Its translation is CASSPPGLAGPDTQYF.

The chain recombines TRBV5-1 with TRBJ2-5; no firm D call. The CDR3 sequence is 16 residues long. Trimming stripped 0 bases from V and 5 bases from J, with 17 bases between. Per the germline V gene, CDR1 is SGHRS and CDR2 is YFSETQ. The CDR3 sequence: CASSLAGVLVQETQYF. The DNA of the CDR3 is TGCGCCAGCAGCTTGGCTGGGGTTCTCGTTCAGGAGACCCAGTACTTC.

V and J are TRBV7-2 and TRBJ2-4, with 7 nucleotides matching TRBD1. The CDR3 runs 14 residues. CDR1 and CDR2 from the germline V gene are SGHTA and FQGNSA. Unmatched junction bases numbered 1, after V lost 2 bases and J lost 3 bases. DNA for the CDR3: TGTGCCAGCAGCTTACAGGGGGACAAAAACATTCAGTACTTC. Its protein is CASSLQGDKNIQYF.

This clone was seen only a few times. The genes are TRBV19 and TRBJ2-1; 8 bases match TRBD2. CDR1 and CDR2 (germline): LNHDA, SQIVND (reference sequence). V dropped 11 bases and J dropped 6; count of bases not matched to a gene: 15. The length of the CDR3 is 15 residues. CDR3 coding DNA: TGTGCCTCTTACGGCTCGGGGGGGAGGCCCAATGAGCAGTTCTTC. It encodes CASYGSGGRPNEQFF.

This clone was observed a handful of times. This sequence joins TRBV5-1 and TRBJ2-3; D is unclear. The germline V gene has CDR1 SGHRS and CDR2 YFSETQ. CDR3 length equals 13 residues. V dropped 2 bases and J dropped 2 bases, with 6 bases sitting between them. CDR3 sequence reads: CASSLENTDTQYF. DNA for the CDR3: TGCGCCAGCAGCTTAGAAAACACAGATACGCAGTATTTT.

The V and J genes are TRBV19 and TRBJ1-1; D might be TRBD1 (6 bases). The CDR3 extends over 16 amino acids. The V end lost 5 bases, the J end lost 6 bases, and 22 bases lay between the germline ends. Per germline, CDR1 LNHDA and CDR2 SQIVND (reference sequence). The DNA of the CDR3 is TGTGCCAGTAGTCCGGACCCATGGCAGGGGAGGGCTGAAGCTTTCTTT. As protein: CASSPDPWQGRAEAFF.

The chain links TRBV15 to TRBJ2-1; D might be TRBD2 (6 bases). The CDR3 totals 17 residues. V was cut by 0 bases and J by 2 bases, with 14 bases left in between. The germline V gene encodes CDR1 LNHNV and CDR2 YYDKDF (reference sequence). In nucleotides, the CDR3 is TGTGCCACCAGCAGAGATGATGCTAGCGAGACCTACAATGAGCAGTTCTTC. Protein product: CATSRDDASETYNEQFF. The full variable domain, in which reference TRBV15 and TRBJ2-1 provide the parts outside the CDR3, is DAMVIQNPRYQVTQFGKPVTLSCSQTLNHNVMYWYQQKSSQAPKLLFHYYDKDFNNEADTPDNFQSRRPNTSFCFLDIRSPGLGDTAMYLCATSRDDASETYNEQFFGPGTRLTVL.

The chain recombines TRBV5-1 with TRBJ2-5; D is unclear. Germline-derived CDR1 and CDR2 are SGHRS and YFSETQ. The CDR3 length is 15 residues. Trimming removed 2 bases at V and 2 bases at J, with 13 bases between. The CDR3 reads CASSFMGSWQETQYF. For the CDR3, the DNA is TGCGCCAGCAGCTTCATGGGCAGTTGGCAAGAGACCCAGTACTTC. The whole variable domain, filled in from reference TRBV5-1 and TRBJ2-5, reads KAGVTQTPRYLIKTRGQQVTLSCSPISGHRSVSWYQQTPGQGLQFLFEYFSETQRNKGNFPGRFSGRQFSNSRSEMNVSTLELGDSALYLCASSFMGSWQETQYFGPGTRLLVL.

The genes are TRBV27 and TRBJ2-5; D not certain. Germline V lookup: CDR1 MNHEY, CDR2 SMNVEV (reference sequence). The CDR3 loop spans 15 amino acids. Trimming took 0 bases from V and 2 from J, leaving 10 bases between them. CDR3 DNA sequence: TGTGCCAGCAGTTTATCGATTACTGAACAAGAGACCCAGTACTTC. It is translated as CASSLSITEQETQYF.

CDR3 in amino acids: CASRGRSGPTSYEQYF. CDR3 coding DNA: TGTGCCAGCAGGGGGCGATCGGGGCCCACTTCCTACGAGCAGTACTTC. The rearrangement uses TRBV7-2 and TRBJ2-7; either TRBD1 or TRBD2 may fit D (5 bases each). The CDR3 covers 16 residues. Trimming pared 6 bases from V and 1 base from J, leaving 19 bases between. The germline V gene has CDR1 SGHTA and CDR2 FQGNSA. Complete variable domain (other parts from reference TRBV7-2 and TRBJ2-7): GAGVSQSPSNKVTEKGKDVELRCDPISGHTALYWYRQSLGQGLEFLIYFQGNSAPDKSGLPSDRFSAERTGGSVSTLTIQRTQQEDSAVYLCASRGRSGPTSYEQYFGPGTRLTVT.

In nucleotides, the CDR3 is TGCGCCAGCATGAGCGTCCCCGGGGTCCCAGATACGCAGTATTTT. This translates into CASMSVPGVPDTQYF. V is TRBV5-1 and J is TRBJ2-3, with D tentatively TRBD2 (5 bases). V lost 6 bases to trimming and J lost 4 bases, with 18 bases between them. Germline CDR1 is SGHRS and CDR2 is YFSETQ. The CDR3 is 15 residues long.

This rearrangement joins TRBV30 to TRBJ2-7; TRBD1 matches 9 bases. The trim removed 5 bases at V and 3 bases at J, leaving 5 bases unmatched. The germline V gene has CDR1 GTSNPN and CDR2 SVGIG (reference sequence). The CDR3 contains 13 residues. The CDR3 DNA sequence: TGTGCCTGGCAGCCGGGACAGGGCTACGAGCAGTACTTC. This codes for CAWQPGQGYEQYF.

The V gene is TRBV6-1, the J gene TRBJ1-3; D is ambiguous. The length of the CDR3 is 16 residues. Trimming cost V 2 bases and J 0 bases, with 11 bases left between them. Per the germline V gene, CDR1 is MNHNS and CDR2 is SASEGT. CDR3 loop: CASSEISVFSGNTIYF. CDR3 coding DNA: TGTGCCAGCAGTGAAATATCTGTGTTCTCTGGAAACACCATATATTTT.

The chain is built from TRBV5-1 and TRBJ1-4; D might be TRBD1 (5 bases). Trimming removed 2 bases from V and 7 bases from J, with 9 bases in between. CDR1 is SGHRS, CDR2 YFSETQ, per germline. The CDR3 runs to 13 residues. CDR3 protein: CASSLAGTEKLFF. DNA of the CDR3: TGCGCCAGCAGCTTAGCGGGGACTGAAAAACTGTTTTTT.

To note about this clone: The same CDR3 arises from other DNA sequences in this sample as well. This sequence joins TRBV6-5 and TRBJ2-1, with 7 bases that match TRBD2. The CDR3 has 15 residues. V lost 2 bases to trimming and J lost 4 bases; unmatched junction nucleotides: 5. CDR1 is MNHEY and CDR2 is SVGAGI in the germline V gene. The CDR3 bases are TGTGCCAGCAGTTACAGCGGGAACTCTTACAATGAGCAGTTCTTC. Protein: CASSYSGNSYNEQFF.